This T cell receptor (beta chain) was found in a study of blood T cell repertoires in COVID-19. About the study: Material from acute and convalescent COVID-19 was sourced from the United States, Italy and Spain. T cells, B-cell-depleted T cells, or PBMCs supplied cDNA or gDNA.

Under the authors' procedure: Reference gene primer amplification in the assay estimated nucleated cell counts. Measured with immunoSEQ multiplex PCR; TCRdb has only the in-frame clones, and not every one. V and J calls and clone size are as listed in that table; D and trimming were resolved from the DNA. Among fewer than 15,000 clones, about 88% were seen once, and the ten largest hold about 2.6%. The TCR comes from a human donor in a cohort sampled during active COVID-19. Sequences were obtained from peripheral blood.

The CDR3 spells CATRNRDSGEAFF. For the CDR3, the DNA is TGTGCCACCAGAAACCGGGACTCAGGTGAAGCTTTCTTT. This chain connects TRBV5-8 to TRBJ1-1; possibly TRBD1 for D (5 bases). Germline V gene sequence: CDR1 SGHTS, CDR2 YDEGEE. V was trimmed by 9 bases and J by 7 bases, leaving 19 bases between them. The CDR3 length is 13 residues.